This is a list of T cell receptor beta chains from one sample in a study of T cells in Graves' hyperthyroidism and ophthalmopathy. TCRdb re-called the multiplex PCR reads through MiXCR, storing one row per CDR3 protein. The repertoire holds fewer than 900,000 distinct CDR3 sequences, with over 15% as singletons. The sequencing sample was made of blood. Every receptor here comes from a man younger than 35 with Graves' hyperthyroidism. Each CDR3 is given with its conserved first and last residue. A D gene is named only where the DNA matches it firmly. A clone size is listed for some rows: how often the clone was seen (once, few, many), or a class if it is expanded.

J | size | V | D | CDR3 | DNA
TRBJ1-1 | many | TRBV7-9 | NA | CASSVRNTEAFF | TGTGCCAGCAGTGTAAGGAACACTGAAGCTTTCTTT
TRBJ2-1 | NA | TRBV11-2 | TRBD2 | CASTVAGEVNEQFF | TGTGCCAGCACCGTAGCGGGAGAGGTTAATGAGCAGTTCTTC
TRBJ2-2 | many | TRBV28 | NA | CASSFGREDTGELFF | TGTGCCAGCAGTTTTGGGCGGGAAGACACCGGGGAGCTGTTTTTT
TRBJ2-1 | many | TRBV12-5 | TRBD1 | CASGPGQGRSEQFF | TGTGCTAGTGGCCCAGGACAGGGCCGAAGTGAGCAGTTCTTC
TRBJ1-5 | few | TRBV6-1 | NA | CASSELGGAGPQHF | TGTGCCAGCAGTGAACTCGGGGGAGCGGGGCCCCAGCATTTT
TRBJ1-2 | NA | TRBV18 | NA | CASSPEATVNYGYTF | TGTGCCAGCTCACCGGAGGCAACGGTGAACTATGGCTACACCTTC
TRBJ2-1 | many | TRBV12-3/TRBV12-4 | TRBD1 | CASRPGQGTYNEQFF | TGTGCCAGCAGGCCGGGACAGGGAACCTACAATGAGCAGTTCTTC
TRBJ2-1 | many | TRBV2 | TRBD1 | CASTGTGGMNEQFF | TGTGCCAGCACCGGGACAGGGGGCATGAATGAGCAGTTCTTC
TRBJ1-5 | NA | TRBV28 | NA | CASSLVSRQPQHF | TGTGCCAGCAGTTTAGTATCTAGACAGCCCCAGCATTTT
TRBJ2-6 | NA | TRBV28 | NA | CASGAVKGSYSGANALTF | TGTGCCAGCGGCGCTGTGAAGGGATCATACTCTGGGGCCAACGCCCTGACTTTC
TRBJ1-2 | NA | TRBV7-6 | TRBD1 | CASSWGTGGVYGYTF | TGTGCCAGCAGCTGGGGGACAGGGGGCGTCTATGGCTACACCTTC
TRBJ1-4 | few | TRBV11-2 | TRBD1 | CASSPGTAPTNEKLFF | TGTGCCAGCAGCCCAGGGACAGCTCCAACTAATGAAAAACTGTTTTTT
TRBJ2-3 | NA | TRBV9 | NA | CASSPSSESTDTQYF | TGTGCCAGCAGCCCGAGTAGCGAGAGCACAGATACGCAGTATTTT
TRBJ2-1 | many | TRBV30 | NA | CAWSRDNEQFF | TGTGCCTGGAGTAGGGACAATGAGCAGTTCTTC
TRBJ1-2 | many | TRBV28 | NA | CASSSAGDYGYTF | TGTGCCAGCAGTTCCGCCGGGGACTATGGCTACACCTTC
TRBJ1-2 | few | TRBV6-1 | TRBD1 | CASSAGSLTGGRGYGYTF | TGTGCCAGCAGTGCAGGAAGTCTCACAGGGGGCCGAGGCTATGGCTACACCTTC
TRBJ2-5 | many | TRBV11-1 | NA | CASSLGWGNGGHETQYF | TGTGCCAGCAGCCTCGGATGGGGGAACGGGGGGCATGAGACCCAGTACTTC
TRBJ2-2 | NA | TRBV19 | NA | CASSMAGHTGELFF | TGTGCCAGTAGTATGGCGGGGCACACCGGGGAGCTGTTTTTT
TRBJ2-7 | NA | TRBV4-1 | NA | CASRPTARGSYEQYF | TGCGCCAGCAGACCAACGGCTAGGGGCTCCTACGAGCAGTACTTC